Described below is a single TCR beta chain sequence and its context. The data belong to a study of blood T cell repertoires in COVID-19. In the study overall: Acute and convalescent COVID-19 specimens originated in the United States, Italy and Spain. PBMCs, B-cell-depleted T cells, or T cells were the source of the cDNA or gDNA that made up the material.

Losses at the gene ends were 0 bases for V and 7 bases for J; bases not matched to a gene: 8. This CDR3 has 15 amino acids. In germline, CDR1 is MGHRA, CDR2 YSYEKL. Source study methods: Amplification of reference gene primers was used by the study to estimate nucleated cell counts. Sequencing was performed with immunoSEQ multiplex PCR; in TCRdb, only in-frame clones are kept and a portion is missing. The DNA gave D and trimming, while V, J and clone size come from that table. This sample carries about 220,000 clones, approximately 83% of them seen once, and the ten largest clones take approximately 2.5%.

Sample: peripheral blood. This receptor was identified in a woman in her fifties or sixties with acute or convalescent COVID-19. The rearrangement joins TRBV4-1 to TRBJ2-7; 8 positions match TRBD1. The CDR3 here is CASSQEGRGPGEQYF. CDR3 sequence (DNA): TGCGCCAGCAGCCAAGAGGGCAGGGGGCCTGGGGAGCAGTACTTC.